This T cell receptor (beta chain) emerged from a study of blood T cell repertoires in COVID-19. The V end was cut by 5 bases, the J end by 1 base, with 9 bases between. Looked up from germline, CDR1 is MNHEY and CDR2 is SVGAGI. The CDR3 is made up of 14 amino acids. Clones were sequenced by immunoSEQ multiplex PCR, and TCRdb holds only the in-frame ones, with some missing. The table records a few hundred thousand clones, around 90% of them present only once. The chain combines TRBV6-5 with TRBJ1-3, with a tentative D call TRBD1 (5 bases). The sequencing sample was made of peripheral blood. This sequence originates from a woman aged 60-75 years with COVID-19, enrolled during active disease. For the CDR3, the DNA is TGTGCCAGCAGTCGGGGGGGGTCTGGAAACACCATATATTTT. As protein: CASSRGGSGNTIYF.